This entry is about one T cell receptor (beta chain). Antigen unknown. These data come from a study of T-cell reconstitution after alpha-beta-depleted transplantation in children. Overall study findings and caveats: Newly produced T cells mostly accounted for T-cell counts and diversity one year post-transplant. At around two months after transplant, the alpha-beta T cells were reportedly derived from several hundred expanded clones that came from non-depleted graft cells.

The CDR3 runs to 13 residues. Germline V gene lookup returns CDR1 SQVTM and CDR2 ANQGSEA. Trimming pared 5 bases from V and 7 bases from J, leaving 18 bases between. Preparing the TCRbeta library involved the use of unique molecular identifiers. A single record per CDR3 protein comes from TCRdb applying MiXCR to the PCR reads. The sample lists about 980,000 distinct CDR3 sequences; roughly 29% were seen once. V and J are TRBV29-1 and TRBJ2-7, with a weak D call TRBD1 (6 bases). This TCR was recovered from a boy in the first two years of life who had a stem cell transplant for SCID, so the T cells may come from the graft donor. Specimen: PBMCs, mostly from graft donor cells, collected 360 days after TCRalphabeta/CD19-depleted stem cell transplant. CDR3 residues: CSVTGKLGLEQYF. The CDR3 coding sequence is TGCAGCGTTACAGGGAAACTGGGCCTGGAGCAGTACTTC.